This T cell receptor (beta chain) appears in the sequencing data of a study of shared clonotypes between healthy human individuals. Study-level findings and limits: Read depth was anticipated to influence clonotype sharing among donors.

Trimming shortened V by 1 base and J by 5 bases, and 9 bases separated the two germline ends. The CDR3 totals 13 residues. Germline lookup yields CDR1 SGDLS and CDR2 YYNGEE. About this clone: Its antigen is still unknown. Other DNA sequences in the sample encode the same CDR3.

Data came from immunoSEQ multiplex PCR; TCRdb stores just in-frame clones and leaves some out. The table has approximately 2.1 million clones, approximately 93% seen once. This chain connects TRBV9 to TRBJ2-5, with D perhaps matching TRBD1 or TRBD2 (5 bases each). The sequenced sample consisted of naive CD4+ T cells from PBMCs. Documented subset: CD45RA+ positively selected. The clonotype was recovered from a man aged 18 to 30 in good health. Some clones in this sample may be carry-over from other donors' samples. In DNA, the CDR3 is TGTGCCAGCAGCGTACGAGGGGAGGAGACCCAGTACTTC. Encoded protein: CASSVRGEETQYF.